This record concerns one T cell receptor (beta chain) sequence. What it binds is not known. The sample belongs to a study of cytotoxic CD8 clonotypes in ibrutinib-treated CLL. Across the whole study: The sample average was about 280,000 productive templates and 85,000 to 100,000 productive rearrangements. Study conclusions and caveats: Baseline clonality, above age-matched healthy donor levels, tracked circulating CD8+ T-cell counts. Private clonotypes, not public ones, expanded at ibrutinib response. Progressing patients had sampling times that differed from those of sustained-remission patients.

The method was immunoSEQ multiplex PCR; TCRdb's version includes in-frame clones alone and lacks a portion of them. The sample has 300,000 to 400,000 clones, roughly 70% seen once. Here the sequenced sample was PBMCs, taken after 36 months of ibrutinib treatment. This receptor was obtained from a human donor with chronic lymphocytic leukemia.

CDR3 protein: CASSSRWDTQYF. The CDR3 nucleotides are TGTGCCAGCAGCTCCCGTTGGGATACGCAGTATTTT. This chain uses TRBV11-3 with TRBJ2-3, with D hard to call. This CDR3 has 12 residues. Trimming took off 4 bases at V and 6 bases at J, with 8 bases between the two ends. Germline-derived CDR1 and CDR2 are SGHNT and YENEEA.